This passage covers 2 T cell receptor beta chains from one sample sequenced in a study of Tregs in tolerant kidney transplant recipients. Sequencing used immunoSEQ multiplex PCR; TCRdb keeps in-frame clones, though not all of them. The repertoire holds 75,000 to 85,000 clones, approximately 90% seen once, with 0.3% to 0.4% in the top ten. The sample was Tregs from blood, taken before the transplant. These receptor sequences come from a human donor who received a combined kidney and bone marrow transplant.

The chain employs TRBV6-5 and TRBJ2-6; the D is unclear. Germline V lookup: CDR1 MNHEY, CDR2 SVGAGI. Trimming took off 6 bases at V and 2 bases at J, with 11 bases between the two ends. The CDR3 has 15 residues. The CDR3 DNA reads as TGTGCCAGCAGCGGTCAAAGAACTGGGGCCAACGTCCTGACTTTC. Translated: CASSGQRTGANVLTF.

The CDR3 protein is CASSKSMDRCEKLFF. In DNA form, the CDR3 reads TGTGCCAGCAGCAAATCCATGGACAGATGTGAAAAACTGTTTTTT. The chain carries TRBV21-1 and TRBJ1-4; TRBD1 is the table's D call and was not checked against the DNA. TRBV21-1 is a recognized pseudogene. This CDR3 has 15 residues.